Listed here are 29 T cell receptor beta chains from one sample, sequenced in a study of blood T cell repertoires in COVID-19. Some clones are missing from TCRdb's copy, which holds only in-frame ones; the method was immunoSEQ multiplex PCR. The sample records 310,000 or so clones, 91% being singletons. The sequenced sample was peripheral blood. These TCRs come from a woman aged 30 to 39 with COVID-19, enrolled during active disease.

The genes are TRBV3-1 (or the pseudogene TRBV3-2) and TRBJ2-4; TRBD2 agrees at 11 bases. Germline values: CDR1 LGHDT, CDR2 YNNKEL (reference sequence). V shed 6 bases, J shed 0 bases, and the junction held 7 bases outside the gene matches. The CDR3 is 17 residues long. CDR3 residues: CASSLTSGKTAKNIQYF. The CDR3 DNA is TGTGCCAGCAGTTTGACTAGCGGGAAAACAGCCAAAAACATTCAGTACTTC.

The chain uses TRBV10-1 and TRBJ1-1; D may be TRBD1 (6 bases). This CDR3 has 13 amino acids. Germline values: CDR1 WNHNN, CDR2 SYGVQD (reference sequence). V was trimmed by 7 bases and J by 0 bases, leaving 9 bases between them. The CDR3: CASMQGMNTEAFF. The CDR3 nucleotides are TGCGCCAGCATGCAGGGGATGAACACTGAAGCTTTCTTT.

V and J are TRBV5-8 and TRBJ2-7; no clear D gene. CDR3 length equals 11 residues. Germline values: CDR1 SGHTS, CDR2 YDEGEE. V lost 4 bases to trimming and J lost 3 bases, with 5 bases between them. The CDR3 nucleotides are TGTGCCAGCAGCCCTTTCTACGAGCAGTACTTC. The encoded protein is CASSPFYEQYF.

The chain couples TRBV28 to TRBJ2-1; a possible D gene is TRBD2 (5 bases). CDR1 and CDR2 from the germline V gene are MDHEN and SYDVKM. The CDR3 has 16 amino acids. The V end lost 6 bases, the J end lost 0 bases, and 15 bases lay between the germline ends. The CDR3 region has the DNA TGTGCCAGCAGGCCGCCAGGCGGGCCCTCCTACAATGAGCAGTTCTTC. Translation: CASRPPGGPSYNEQFF.

This clone was detected only once. The chain is built from TRBV5-1 and TRBJ1-4; 9 bases align to TRBD1. Germline assignment: CDR1 SGHRS and CDR2 YFSETQ. This CDR3 has 16 amino acids. With V trimmed by 3 bases and J by 7 bases, 10 bases remained unmatched. The CDR3 bases are TGCGCCAGCAGCTCCGACGGACAGGGGATGGGTGAAAAACTGTTTTTT. It is translated as CASSSDGQGMGEKLFF.

V is TRBV3-1 (or the pseudogene TRBV3-2) and J is TRBJ1-4, with TRBD1 matching over 7 bases. This CDR3 spans 12 amino acids. Germline V gene lookup returns CDR1 LGHDT and CDR2 YNNKEL (reference sequence). V lost 8 bases and J lost 7; bases outside the gene matches: 4. The CDR3 loop reads CASGWDSEKLFF. CDR3 in DNA: TGTGCCAGCGGCTGGGACAGTGAAAAACTGTTTTTT.

V is TRBV12-3 or TRBV12-4 and J is TRBJ2-1; 9 bases are shared with TRBD1. The CDR3 covers 13 residues. V lost 3 bases and J lost 9; bases outside the gene matches: 3. Written as DNA, the CDR3 is TGTGCCAGCAGTTTCGGGACAGGGCCTGAGCAGTTCTTC. Translation: CASSFGTGPEQFF.

This rearrangement joins TRBV4-2 to TRBJ2-7; possibly TRBD1 for D (6 bases). Deletions cut 4 bases from V and 5 bases from J, with 12 bases between. The CDR3 is 13 residues long. Germline V CDR1 and CDR2: LGHNA, YNFKEQ. The CDR3 reads CASSPGERDEQYF. In DNA, the CDR3 is TGTGCCAGCAGCCCAGGGGAAAGGGACGAGCAGTACTTC.

The chain combines TRBV13 with TRBJ1-5; TRBD1 aligns across 8 bases. This CDR3 contains 14 residues. Germline values: CDR1 PRHDT, CDR2 FYEKMQ (reference sequence). V trimming: 4 bases; J trimming: 6 bases; junction bases outside the gene matches: 5. The CDR3 sequence: CASSSGQGGQPQHF. In nucleotides, the CDR3 is TGTGCCAGCAGCTCCGGACAGGGCGGTCAGCCCCAGCATTTT. The whole variable domain, filled in from reference TRBV13 and TRBJ1-5, reads AAGVIQSPRHLIKEKRETATLKCYPIPRHDTVYWYQQGPGQDPQFLISFYEKMQSDKGSIPDRFSAQQFSDYHSELNMSSLELGDSALYFCASSSGQGGQPQHFGDGTRLSIL.

This chain joins TRBV20-1 and TRBJ1-2, with D possibly TRBD1 on 5 matching bases. V lost 2 bases, J lost 6 bases, and 7 bases lay in between. This CDR3 comprises 11 residues. The V gene's germline CDR1 is DFQATT and CDR2 SNEGSKA (reference sequence). The CDR3 DNA follows: TGCAGTGCTAGAACAGGAAATGGCTACACCTTC. This sequence encodes CSARTGNGYTF.

V is TRBV3-1 (or the pseudogene TRBV3-2) and J is TRBJ1-2, with D unresolved. The CDR3 is 12 amino acids. V was clipped by 1 base and J by 8 bases, with 8 bases between them. In germline, CDR1 is LGHDT, CDR2 YNNKEL (reference sequence). The CDR3: CASSQGYGGYTF. CDR3 nucleotides: TGTGCCAGCAGCCAAGGGTACGGGGGCTACACCTTC.

This rearrangement joins TRBV7-9 to TRBJ2-3, with 13 nucleotides matching TRBD2. The germline CDR1 and CDR2 sequences are SEHNR and FQNEAQ (reference sequence). J lost 3 bases, V lost 4 bases, and 1 base had no gene match. CDR3 length: 15 residues. The CDR3 nucleotides read TGTGCCAGCAGCTCGGGACTAGCGGGAACAGATACGCAGTATTTT. This translates into CASSSGLAGTDTQYF.

In this sample, this clone turned up once. This rearrangement joins TRBV5-8 to TRBJ1-1; 12 nucleotides align to TRBD1. CDR1 is SGHTS and CDR2 is YDEGEE in the germline V gene. There are 14 residues in the CDR3. The V gene end was trimmed by 0 bases and the J gene end by 10 bases; junction bases not matched to a gene: 4. The CDR3 loop reads CASSLDGTGGRAFF. Written as DNA, the CDR3 is TGTGCCAGCAGCTTGGATGGGACAGGGGGCAGAGCTTTCTTT.

The rearrangement joins TRBV11-2 to TRBJ2-2; D possibly corresponds to TRBD2 (6 bases). The CDR3 contains 16 residues. Trimming stripped 2 bases from V and 1 base from J, with 11 bases between. The germline gives CDR1 SGHAT, CDR2 FQNNGV. This chain's CDR3 is CASSLLAGLNTGELFF. In DNA form, the CDR3 reads TGTGCCAGCAGCTTACTGGCGGGGCTGAACACCGGGGAGCTGTTTTTT.

The rearrangement uses TRBV7-3 and TRBJ2-1; 9 bases fit TRBD1. This CDR3 contains 15 residues. CDR1 SGHTA and CDR2 FQGTGA come from the germline V gene. V shed 5 bases, J shed 6 bases, and the junction held 8 bases outside the gene matches. This CDR3 reads CASSVNRGPPNEQFF. The CDR3 bases are TGTGCCAGCAGCGTTAACAGGGGGCCGCCCAATGAGCAGTTCTTC.

This sequence joins TRBV7-6 and TRBJ2-5, with TRBD2 matching 7 bases. The CDR3 contains 15 residues. The junction had 6 bases not matched to a gene; V was cut back by 0 bases and J by 5 bases. From germline, CDR1 is SGHVS and CDR2 FNYEAQ. The CDR3: CASSLAGLVYETQYF. The CDR3 DNA reads TGTGCCAGCAGCTTAGCCGGACTAGTATACGAGACCCAGTACTTC. Complete variable domain (other parts from reference TRBV7-6 and TRBJ2-5): GAGVSQSPRYKVTKRGQDVALRCDPISGHVSLYWYRQALGQGPEFLTYFNYEAQQDKSGLPNDRFSAERPEGSISTLTIQRTEQRDSAMYRCASSLAGLVYETQYFGPGTRLLVL.

In its sample, this clone was seen once. V usage is TRBV18 and J usage is TRBJ2-2; D possibly corresponds to TRBD1 (5 bases). V lost 0 bases, J lost 6 bases, and 8 bases lay in between. This CDR3 comprises 14 residues. Germline CDR1 reads KGHSH; CDR2 reads LQKENI. As DNA, the CDR3 is TGTGCCAGCTCACCACCCAGCAGGGCCGGGGAGCTGTTTTTT. This gives the protein CASSPPSRAGELFF.

The rearrangement joins TRBV30 to TRBJ2-3; 7 bases are shared with TRBD2. This CDR3 comprises 16 residues. Germline V gene data show CDR1 as GTSNPN and CDR2 as SVGIG (reference sequence). V shed 0 bases, J shed 1 base, and the junction held 7 bases outside the gene matches. CDR3 nucleotide sequence: TGTGCCTGGAGTGTTGGCAGCGGGACCCGCACAGATACGCAGTATTTT. As protein: CAWSVGSGTRTDTQYF.

The CDR3 loop reads CASSLSGLATQYF. The CDR3 DNA follows: TGTGCCAGCAGTTTATCGGGGCTAGCGACCCAGTATTTT. The gene calls are TRBV27 and TRBJ2-3; a weak D match, TRBD2 (6 bases). CDR1 and CDR2 (germline): MNHEY, SMNVEV (reference sequence). The CDR3 sequence is 13 residues long. Trimming pared 0 bases from V and 12 bases from J, leaving 13 bases between.

V usage is TRBV27 and J usage is TRBJ2-7, with D perhaps TRBD2 (7 bases). V was pared by 3 bases and J by 7 bases, with 19 bases between. Germline V gene sequence: CDR1 MNHEY, CDR2 SMNVEV (reference sequence). The CDR3 spans 15 residues. CDR3 nucleotides: TGTGCCAGCAGTTTGACGGGGGGCACCTCGGGAGAGCAGTACTTC. Protein product: CASSLTGGTSGEQYF.

The rearrangement links TRBV6-6 to TRBJ2-5, with 10 bases that match TRBD2. This CDR3 has 16 amino acids. The J segment lost 4 bases and the V segment lost 5 bases, leaving 10 bases of the junction unmatched. From germline, CDR1 is MNHNY and CDR2 SVGAGI (reference sequence). In DNA form, the CDR3 reads TGTGCCAGCAGTCACCCTAGCGGGAGCTCCCGAGAGACCCAGTACTTC. This encodes CASSHPSGSSRETQYF.

This chain connects TRBV7-3 to TRBJ1-1; 11 bases agree with TRBD1. Trimming cost V 5 bases and J 4 bases; bases outside gene matches: 3. CDR1 and CDR2 from the germline V gene are SGHTA and FQGTGA. The CDR3 runs to 14 residues. The CDR3 DNA reads as TGTGCCAGCAGCCCGGGACAGGGGGGCACTGAAGCTTTCTTT. Its translation: CASSPGQGGTEAFF.

The J gene is TRBJ2-7, the V gene TRBV5-1; 10 bases map to TRBD1. The CDR3 sequence is 16 residues long. Trimming removed 4 bases from V and 2 bases from J; junction bases left unmatched: 9. Germline V gene lookup returns CDR1 SGHRS and CDR2 YFSETQ. The CDR3 coding sequence is TGCGCCAGCAGCCCGGGAGGGACAGGGGTAGCCTACGAGCAGTACTTC. It translates to CASSPGGTGVAYEQYF.

The gene calls are TRBV19 and TRBJ2-7, with TRBD2 matching 14 bases. Germline V gives CDR1 LNHDA, CDR2 SQIVND (reference sequence). CDR3 length: 14 residues. Germline trimming cut 9 bases from V and 3 bases from J; bases unmatched to any gene: 4. The CDR3: CASRLAGGIYEQYF. DNA for the CDR3: TGTGCCAGCCGACTAGCGGGAGGGATCTACGAGCAGTACTTC.

V is TRBV11-2 and J is TRBJ1-1; D possibly corresponds to TRBD1 (5 bases). CDR3 length: 15 residues. Per the germline V gene, CDR1 is SGHAT and CDR2 is FQNNGV. Trimming pared 2 bases from V and 2 bases from J, leaving 12 bases between. The CDR3 sequence: CASSLSPGINTEAFF. Written as DNA, the CDR3 is TGTGCCAGCAGCTTATCTCCAGGGATCAACACTGAAGCTTTCTTT.

V and J are TRBV30 and TRBJ2-2; tentatively, D is TRBD2 (6 bases). This CDR3 has 12 residues. Germline CDR1 reads GTSNPN; CDR2 reads SVGIG (reference sequence). V lost 8 bases, J lost 3 bases, and 10 bases lay in between. CDR3 region: CARRGDTGELFF. The CDR3 coding sequence is TGTGCCCGACGCGGGGACACCGGGGAGCTGTTTTTT.

The chain is built from TRBV20-1 and TRBJ2-7, with 9 bases lining up with TRBD1. The germline V gene encodes CDR1 DFQATT and CDR2 SNEGSKA (reference sequence). Trimming at V came to 3 bases and at J to 5 bases, leaving 11 bases not matched to a gene. The CDR3 totals 15 residues. The CDR3, as DNA: TGCAGTGCTAGTACATGGAGACAGGGGGACCACGAGCAGTACTTC. This encodes CSASTWRQGDHEQYF.

This clone rates as medium-sized. The gene calls are TRBV28 and TRBJ1-1; 7 nucleotides align to TRBD1. This CDR3 is 13 amino acids long. The germline gives CDR1 MDHEN, CDR2 SYDVKM. Trimming removed 11 bases from V and 0 bases from J; junction bases left unmatched: 6. In DNA form, the CDR3 reads TGTGCCGGAAGACAGGGAATGAACACTGAAGCTTTCTTT. As protein: CAGRQGMNTEAFF.

This chain connects TRBV5-6 to TRBJ2-7, with 9 bases identical to TRBD1. From germline, CDR1 is SGHDT and CDR2 YYEEEE. The CDR3 length is 14 residues. J was trimmed by 3 bases and V by 6 bases; bases with no gene match: 7. CDR3 region: CASTPAGQGYEQYF. The CDR3 nucleotides are TGTGCCAGCACCCCAGCGGGACAGGGCTACGAGCAGTACTTC.